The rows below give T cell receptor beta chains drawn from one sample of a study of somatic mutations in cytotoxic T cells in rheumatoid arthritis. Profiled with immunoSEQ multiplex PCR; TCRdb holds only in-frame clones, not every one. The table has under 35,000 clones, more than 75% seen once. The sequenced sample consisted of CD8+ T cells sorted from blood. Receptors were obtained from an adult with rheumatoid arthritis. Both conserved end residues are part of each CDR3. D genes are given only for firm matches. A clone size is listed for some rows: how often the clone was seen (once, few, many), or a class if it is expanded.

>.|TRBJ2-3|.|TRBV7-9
TGTGCCAGCAGCTTAGGAGACGGTCACACAGATACGCAGTATTTT
CASSLGDGHTDTQYF
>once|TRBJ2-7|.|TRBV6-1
TGTGCCAGCTTCAGCTCAGGGGCCGCCTACGAGCAGTACTTC
CASFSSGAAYEQYF
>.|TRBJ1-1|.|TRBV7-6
TGTGCCAGCAGCTTAGAAGCGGTGAACACTGAAGCTTTCTTT
CASSLEAVNTEAFF
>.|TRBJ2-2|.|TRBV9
TGTGCCAGCAGCGTAGGGGGAACGGGGAACACCGGGGAGCTGTTTTTT
CASSVGGTGNTGELFF
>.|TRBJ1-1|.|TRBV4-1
TGCGCCAGCAGCAAACAGGGAATGAACACTGAAGCTTTCTTT
CASSKQGMNTEAFF
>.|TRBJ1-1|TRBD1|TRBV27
TGTGCCAGCAGTATCGGACAGGGTCGCACTGAAGCTTTCTTT
CASSIGQGRTEAFF
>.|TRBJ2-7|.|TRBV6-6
TGTGCCAGCAGTTCTGGACTCTATTACTACGAGCAGTACTTC
CASSSGLYYYEQYF
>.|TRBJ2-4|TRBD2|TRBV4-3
TGCGCCAGCAGCCAGGGTTTCTATGGGGGGGGAAGGACCAAAAACATTCAGTACTTC
CASSQGFYGGGRTKNIQYF
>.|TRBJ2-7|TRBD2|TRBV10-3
TGTGCCATCAGTGAGTCTGTAATAGCGGGCAACTACGAGCAGTACTTC
CAISESVIAGNYEQYF
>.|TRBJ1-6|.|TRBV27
TGTGCCAGCAGTAATGGGGTAAATAATTCACCCCTCCACTTT
CASSNGVNNSPLHF
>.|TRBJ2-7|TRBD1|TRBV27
TGTGCCAGCTCGATGGACAGGGCCTCCTACGAGCAGTACTTC
CASSMDRASYEQYF
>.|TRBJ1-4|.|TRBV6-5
TGTGCCAGCAGCCCTTTTACAGGGCGACATGAAAAACTGTTTTTT
CASSPFTGRHEKLFF
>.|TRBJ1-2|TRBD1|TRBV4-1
TGCGCCAGCAGCCAAGATCTGACAGGGTGGGGATCTGACTATGGCTACACCTTC
CASSQDLTGWGSDYGYTF
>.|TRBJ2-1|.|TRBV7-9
TGTGCCAGCAGCTCCATTGGTCTCGGTTACAATGAGCAGTTCTTC
CASSSIGLGYNEQFF
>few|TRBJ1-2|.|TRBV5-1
TGCGCCAGCAGCTTGGAAACGGGGGAAGTCTACGGCTACACCTTC
CASSLETGEVYGYTF
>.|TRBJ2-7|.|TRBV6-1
TGTGCCAGCAGTGAAGAGGTTGGGGGTCTCTCCTACGAGCAGTACTTC
CASSEEVGGLSYEQYF